This record concerns one T cell receptor (beta chain) sequence. Per the study methods: Estimation of nucleated cell counts was performed using reference gene primer amplification. This table comes from immunoSEQ multiplex PCR, and its TCRdb copy is limited to in-frame clones, with some not included. That table gives V, J and clone size, and the DNA gave D and trimming. The sample contains roughly 59,000 clones, 65% to 85% of which appear only once. The record originates from a study of blood T cell repertoires in COVID-19. For the study at large: Collection of acute and convalescent COVID-19 samples took place in the United States, Italy and Spain. The analysed material was cDNA or gDNA that came from T cells, B-cell-depleted T cells, or PBMCs.

Sequenced sample: peripheral blood. The origin of this receptor is a human donor in a cohort sampled during active COVID-19.

CDR3 DNA sequence: TGTGCCAGCAGTTTTAATAACTGGAGTCAACGGTCACCCCTCCACTTT. Protein: CASSFNNWSQRSPLHF. The chain combines TRBV27 with TRBJ1-6, with no clear D. Trimming cost V 3 bases and J 10 bases, with 19 bases left between them. The CDR3 contains 16 residues. Germline CDR1 MNHEY, CDR2 SMNVEV (reference sequence).